This is a list of T cell receptor beta chains from one sample in a study of beta chain features in type 1 diabetes. Data came from immunoSEQ multiplex PCR; TCRdb stores just in-frame clones and leaves some out. The sample comprises about 370,000 clones, around 10% of which are singletons, and approximately 0.6% rests with the top ten. The material sequenced was central memory CD4+ T cells from blood. Receptor source: a man aged 25-45 years with type 1 diabetes. The CDR3 runs from the conserved cysteine through the conserved F or W. D genes are given only for firm matches. Size tells how often a clone was seen (once, few, many) or the class of an expanded clone, and some rows leave it out.

D gene: -; V gene: TRBV18; J gene: TRBJ2-7; clone size: many; CDR3 DNA: TGTGCCAGCTCACGACTGATCCGCTACGAGCAGTACTTC; CDR3 protein: CASSRLIRYEQYF
D gene: TRBD2; V gene: TRBV11-1; J gene: TRBJ2-3; clone size: -; CDR3 DNA: TGTGCCAGCAGCTTAACGGGACTAAGCACAGATACGCAGTATTTT; CDR3 protein: CASSLTGLSTDTQYF
D gene: TRBD1; V gene: TRBV5-1; J gene: TRBJ2-7; clone size: -; CDR3 DNA: TGCGCCAGCAGCTTGGTACAGGGGGCCTACGAGCAGTACTTC; CDR3 protein: CASSLVQGAYEQYF
D gene: TRBD2; V gene: TRBV6-6; J gene: TRBJ2-1; clone size: -; CDR3 DNA: TGTGCCAGCAGTGGTCTAGCGGGGTCGGATGAGCAGTTCTTC; CDR3 protein: CASSGLAGSDEQFF
D gene: -; V gene: TRBV7-9; J gene: TRBJ2-5; clone size: few; CDR3 DNA: TGTGCCAGCAGCGCCGGGAGTTCGGAGACCCAGTACTTC; CDR3 protein: CASSAGSSETQYF
D gene: TRBD1; V gene: TRBV19; J gene: TRBJ1-2; clone size: -; CDR3 DNA: TGTGCCAGTAGTATCCACCTAGGACAGGGGAATGGCCTTGGCTACACCTTC; CDR3 protein: CASSIHLGQGNGLGYTF
D gene: -; V gene: TRBV5-4; J gene: TRBJ2-2; clone size: -; CDR3 DNA: TGTGCCAGCGGATCCCGGGACTTGTTGTCCGGGGAGCTGTTTTTT; CDR3 protein: CASGSRDLLSGELFF
D gene: -; V gene: TRBV14; J gene: TRBJ1-1; clone size: -; CDR3 DNA: TGTGCCAGCAGCCAAACAGGGTACATGAACACTGAAGCTTTCTTT; CDR3 protein: CASSQTGYMNTEAFF
D gene: -; V gene: TRBV11-2; J gene: TRBJ2-1; clone size: -; CDR3 DNA: TGTGCCAGCAGCTTAGATCCGAATGAGCAGTTCTTC; CDR3 protein: CASSLDPNEQFF
D gene: -; V gene: TRBV25-1; J gene: TRBJ1-2; clone size: -; CDR3 DNA: TGTGCCAGCGGCGGGGGGGTCTATGGCTACACCTTC; CDR3 protein: CASGGGVYGYTF
D gene: -; V gene: TRBV4-2; J gene: TRBJ2-5; clone size: few; CDR3 DNA: TGTGCCAGCAGCCTTTCTCTAGCGGCAGGGGGGGAGCAGTACTTC; CDR3 protein: CASSLSLAAGGEQYF
D gene: -; V gene: TRBV7-2; J gene: TRBJ2-4; clone size: -; CDR3 DNA: TGTGCCAGCAGCTTATTCGGCGGGAACATTCAGTACTTC; CDR3 protein: CASSLFGGNIQYF
D gene: -; V gene: TRBV5-1; J gene: TRBJ2-5; clone size: -; CDR3 DNA: TGCGCCAGCAGCTTTGGGGGTTCGGGGGAGACCCAGTACTTC; CDR3 protein: CASSFGGSGETQYF
D gene: -; V gene: TRBV6-1; J gene: TRBJ2-6; clone size: -; CDR3 DNA: TGTGCCAGCAGGTGGGGGGCCAACGTCCTGACTTTC; CDR3 protein: CASRWGANVLTF
D gene: -; V gene: TRBV27; J gene: TRBJ1-3; clone size: -; CDR3 DNA: TGTGCCAGTTCCCGGACCCCTGGAAACACCATATATTTT; CDR3 protein: CASSRTPGNTIYF
D gene: TRBD1; V gene: TRBV4-1; J gene: TRBJ2-3; clone size: many; CDR3 DNA: TGCGCCAGCAGCCAAACGACAGGGGGAAGCACAGATACGCAGTATTTT; CDR3 protein: CASSQTTGGSTDTQYF
D gene: TRBD1; V gene: TRBV4-2; J gene: TRBJ1-5; clone size: few; CDR3 DNA: TGTGCCAGCAGCAGCGGACAGGGTGGTCAGCCCCAGCATTTT; CDR3 protein: CASSSGQGGQPQHF
D gene: -; V gene: TRBV10-3; J gene: TRBJ2-7; clone size: -; CDR3 DNA: TGTGCCATCAGTGGTTCCCGTACAGGGTTGGAGGAGCAGTACTTC; CDR3 protein: CAISGSRTGLEEQYF
D gene: TRBD1; V gene: TRBV6-1; J gene: TRBJ2-5; clone size: -; CDR3 DNA: TGTGCCAGCAGGGACAGGGGGCGCGAGACCCAGTACTTC; CDR3 protein: CASRDRGRETQYF
D gene: TRBD2; V gene: TRBV11-2; J gene: TRBJ2-1; clone size: medium-sized; CDR3 DNA: TGTGCCAGCAGTTTGCCTCCTAGCGGGACCGCCGCTGAGCAGTTCTTC; CDR3 protein: CASSLPPSGTAAEQFF
D gene: -; V gene: TRBV27; J gene: TRBJ1-1; clone size: few; CDR3 DNA: TGTGCCAGCAGGCCGGCGGGAGAGCTGAACACTGAAGCTTTCTTT; CDR3 protein: CASRPAGELNTEAFF
D gene: TRBD2; V gene: TRBV4-1; J gene: TRBJ2-3; clone size: few; CDR3 DNA: TGCGCCAGCAGCCAGACTAGCGGGAGAAGTACGCAGTATTTT; CDR3 protein: CASSQTSGRSTQYF
D gene: -; V gene: TRBV5-1; J gene: TRBJ1-5; clone size: few; CDR3 DNA: TGCGCCAGCAGCTTAGGCCAGGGCAGCCAGCCCCAGCATTTT; CDR3 protein: CASSLGQGSQPQHF
D gene: TRBD1; V gene: TRBV25-1; J gene: TRBJ1-3; clone size: -; CDR3 DNA: TGTGCCAGCAGTGATCCCCGACAGGGAGGAAACACCATATATTTT; CDR3 protein: CASSDPRQGGNTIYF
D gene: -; V gene: TRBV30; J gene: TRBJ2-1; clone size: -; CDR3 DNA: TGTGCCTGGAGTGTACCTGGATATGAGCAGTTCTTC; CDR3 protein: CAWSVPGYEQFF
D gene: TRBD1; V gene: TRBV5-1; J gene: TRBJ2-5; clone size: few; CDR3 DNA: TGCGCCAGCATTCCTACAGGGGGCCAAGAGACCCAGTACTTC; CDR3 protein: CASIPTGGQETQYF
D gene: -; V gene: TRBV2; J gene: TRBJ1-4; clone size: once; CDR3 DNA: TGTGCCAGCAGTAAGCTACACGGTGAAAAACTGTTTTTT; CDR3 protein: CASSKLHGEKLFF
D gene: -; V gene: TRBV7-9; J gene: TRBJ1-4; clone size: -; CDR3 DNA: TGTGCCAGCAGCTTAGCCCCCTCGGAAAAACTGTTTTTT; CDR3 protein: CASSLAPSEKLFF
D gene: -; V gene: TRBV6-1; J gene: TRBJ1-2; clone size: -; CDR3 DNA: TGTGCCAGCAGTGAATTGCCGGGACCGGCCTATGGCTACACCTTC; CDR3 protein: CASSELPGPAYGYTF
D gene: -; V gene: TRBV5-8; J gene: TRBJ2-7; clone size: -; CDR3 DNA: TGTGCCAGCAGCTCTAACTCCTACGAGCAGTACTTC; CDR3 protein: CASSSNSYEQYF
D gene: -; V gene: TRBV10-3; J gene: TRBJ2-1; clone size: few; CDR3 DNA: TGTGCCACCCAGGGGTACAATGAGCAGTTCTTC; CDR3 protein: CATQGYNEQFF
D gene: TRBD1; V gene: TRBV9; J gene: TRBJ1-1; clone size: few; CDR3 DNA: TGTGCCAGCAGCGCAGGACAGGCGCTGAACACTGAAGCTTTCTTT; CDR3 protein: CASSAGQALNTEAFF
D gene: TRBD1; V gene: TRBV10-3; J gene: TRBJ1-1; clone size: -; CDR3 DNA: TGTGCCAGCAATCCCTCCATGGACAGGGATGAAGCTTTCTTT; CDR3 protein: CASNPSMDRDEAFF
D gene: TRBD1; V gene: TRBV15; J gene: TRBJ2-7; clone size: -; CDR3 DNA: TGTGCCACCAGCAGTCCCGGACAGGGGGGCGGGTACGAGCAGTACTTC; CDR3 protein: CATSSPGQGGGYEQYF
D gene: -; V gene: TRBV10-1; J gene: TRBJ2-7; clone size: many; CDR3 DNA: TGCGCCAGCAGTGACACCTGGGTGCAGTACTTC; CDR3 protein: CASSDTWVQYF
D gene: -; V gene: TRBV6-5; J gene: TRBJ2-4; clone size: few; CDR3 DNA: TGTGCCAGCAGTTACTCGGAGGGCCGGGACATTCAGTACTTC; CDR3 protein: CASSYSEGRDIQYF
D gene: -; V gene: TRBV12-5; J gene: TRBJ1-2; clone size: -; CDR3 DNA: TGTGCTAGTGGTCCCACGGCCTCCGGGGCCTATGGCTACACCTTC; CDR3 protein: CASGPTASGAYGYTF
D gene: -; V gene: TRBV7-9; J gene: TRBJ2-1; clone size: many; CDR3 DNA: TGTGCCAGCACCCTCATCGAGGGAGAGCAGTTCTTC; CDR3 protein: CASTLIEGEQFF
D gene: TRBD1; V gene: TRBV4-2; J gene: TRBJ2-5; clone size: few; CDR3 DNA: TGTGCCAGCAGCATGACGACAGGGTACGAGACCCAGTACTTC; CDR3 protein: CASSMTTGYETQYF
D gene: -; V gene: TRBV10-3; J gene: TRBJ2-3; clone size: -; CDR3 DNA: TGTGCCAGCAGTTACCGGCCAAAGAGCACAGATACGCAGTATTTT; CDR3 protein: CASSYRPKSTDTQYF
D gene: -; V gene: TRBV27; J gene: TRBJ1-1; clone size: few; CDR3 DNA: TGTGCCAGCAGGGGGGACGTCACTGAAGCTTTCTTT; CDR3 protein: CASRGDVTEAFF
D gene: TRBD1; V gene: TRBV7-9; J gene: TRBJ2-3; clone size: few; CDR3 DNA: TGTGCCAGCAGGGGAGAGGACAGGGCTAGCACAGATACGCAGTATTTT; CDR3 protein: CASRGEDRASTDTQYF
D gene: -; V gene: TRBV7-9; J gene: TRBJ2-1; clone size: -; CDR3 DNA: TGTGCCAGCAGCCCCCCCGGTAGTCCCTCTAATGAGCAGTTCTTC; CDR3 protein: CASSPPGSPSNEQFF
D gene: TRBD2; V gene: TRBV5-1; J gene: TRBJ2-1; clone size: few; CDR3 DNA: TGCGCCAGCAGCTTGGCAGTCGGGACTAGCGGGAGGGCCGCGTTCTTC; CDR3 protein: CASSLAVGTSGRAAFF
D gene: -; V gene: TRBV6-4; J gene: TRBJ2-2; clone size: few; CDR3 DNA: TGTGCCAGCAGTGACAACGACGTCACAGAGGAGCTGTTTTTT; CDR3 protein: CASSDNDVTEELFF
D gene: -; V gene: TRBV6-5; J gene: TRBJ2-3; clone size: -; CDR3 DNA: TGTGCCAGCGCTCCTAGAGGGAAGACAGATACGCAGTATTTT; CDR3 protein: CASAPRGKTDTQYF
D gene: TRBD2; V gene: TRBV9; J gene: TRBJ2-1; clone size: -; CDR3 DNA: TGTGCCAGCAGCGTAATAGGGACTAGCGGGATGAGTGAGCAGTTCTTC; CDR3 protein: CASSVIGTSGMSEQFF
D gene: TRBD1; V gene: TRBV6-1; J gene: TRBJ2-3; clone size: many; CDR3 DNA: TGTGCCAGCAGTGTCGGACAGGGAGAAGATACGCAGTATTTT; CDR3 protein: CASSVGQGEDTQYF
D gene: TRBD1; V gene: TRBV2; J gene: TRBJ2-7; clone size: -; CDR3 DNA: TGTGCCAGCAGGGTACCCGGGACAGGTCTCGAAAGGCTGTACTTC; CDR3 protein: CASRVPGTGLERLYF
D gene: TRBD1; V gene: TRBV5-4; J gene: TRBJ2-2; clone size: -; CDR3 DNA: TGTGCCAGCAGCCGGACAGGGAGCGCGAACACCGGGGAGCTGTTTTTT; CDR3 protein: CASSRTGSANTGELFF
D gene: -; V gene: TRBV5-6; J gene: TRBJ1-4; clone size: many; CDR3 DNA: TGTGCCAGCAGCTTGTGGGCAGGGTCTAATAGGGAAAAACTGTTTTTT; CDR3 protein: CASSLWAGSNREKLFF
D gene: TRBD1; V gene: TRBV29-1; J gene: TRBJ2-7; clone size: -; CDR3 DNA: TGCAGCGTCGCGGACAGGTTCTACGAGCAGTACTTC; CDR3 protein: CSVADRFYEQYF
D gene: -; V gene: TRBV2; J gene: TRBJ2-2; clone size: -; CDR3 DNA: TGTGCCAGCAGTGAGGCAGTCCTTGGCGGGGAGCTGTTTTTT; CDR3 protein: CASSEAVLGGELFF
D gene: -; V gene: TRBV7-9; J gene: TRBJ1-2; clone size: few; CDR3 DNA: TGTGCCAGCAGCTTAGTACCAGACTCTGGCTACACCTTC; CDR3 protein: CASSLVPDSGYTF
D gene: TRBD1; V gene: TRBV6-1; J gene: TRBJ1-1; clone size: few; CDR3 DNA: TGTGCCAGCAGCGCTGCGGGACAGGGGTTCACTGAAGCTTTCTTT; CDR3 protein: CASSAAGQGFTEAFF
D gene: TRBD1; V gene: TRBV23-1; J gene: TRBJ2-2; clone size: -; CDR3 DNA: TGCGCCAGCAGCCAGGGGAACAGGGGGCCAAACACCGGGGAGCTGTTTTTT; CDR3 protein: CASSQGNRGPNTGELFF
D gene: -; V gene: TRBV7-9; J gene: TRBJ1-2; clone size: many; CDR3 DNA: TGTGCCAGCAGCCCCGGACAGCTTTATGGCTACACCTTC; CDR3 protein: CASSPGQLYGYTF
D gene: -; V gene: TRBV5-1; J gene: TRBJ2-3; clone size: few; CDR3 DNA: TGCGCCAGCAGCTTGGGCCACGGTTCAGATACGCAGTATTTT; CDR3 protein: CASSLGHGSDTQYF
D gene: -; V gene: TRBV11-1; J gene: TRBJ1-1; clone size: many; CDR3 DNA: TGTGCCAGCAGCCCGTCGCGGGGGGGGCATGACACTGAAGCTTTCTTT; CDR3 protein: CASSPSRGGHDTEAFF
D gene: -; V gene: TRBV28; J gene: TRBJ2-7; clone size: many; CDR3 DNA: TGTGCCAGCAGTGGACAATTTGGGGAGCAGTACTTC; CDR3 protein: CASSGQFGEQYF